The 18 T cell receptor beta chains in this list originate from one sample, sequenced in a study of blood T cell repertoires in COVID-19. Profiling relied on immunoSEQ multiplex PCR, and the TCRdb table lists in-frame clones only, not all of them. The sample lists 650,000 to 800,000 clones, about nine tenths occurring once. Sequenced material: peripheral blood. These receptor sequences come from a woman between 18 and 29 years old with acute or convalescent COVID-19.

On this clone itself: Other DNA sequences in this specimen translate into the identical CDR3. The CDR3 coding sequence is TGCGCCAGCAGCTTGGGGACAGTTTCCTACGAGCAGTACTTC. This sequence encodes CASSLGTVSYEQYF. The chain links TRBV5-1 to TRBJ2-7; TRBD1 might be the D (6 bases). The CDR3 covers 14 residues. Trimming shortened V by 0 bases and J by 1 base, and 8 bases separated the two germline ends. Germline V gene sequence: CDR1 SGHRS, CDR2 YFSETQ.

The chain is built from TRBV4-3 and TRBJ2-3; 8 positions match TRBD1. The length of the CDR3 is 17 residues. Germline lookup yields CDR1 LGHNA and CDR2 YSLEER. V was pared by 3 bases and J by 4 bases, with 12 bases of the junction left unmatched. In DNA, the CDR3 is TGCGCCAGCAGCCAGACAGGGGTTCTCTCCGCGGCAGATACGCAGTATTTT. As protein: CASSQTGVLSAADTQYF.

The rearrangement links TRBV5-1 to TRBJ1-2, with D possibly being TRBD1 (6 bases). The ends were cut back, 5 bases at V and 6 bases at J, with 14 bases in the middle. The germline V gene has CDR1 SGHRS and CDR2 YFSETQ. The CDR3 length is 13 residues. DNA for the CDR3: TGCGCCAGCAGAAGGGACAACAAAGATGGCTACACCTTC. Its protein is CASRRDNKDGYTF.

The rearrangement links TRBV6-5 to TRBJ2-5, with a tentative D call TRBD2 (5 bases). CDR1 and CDR2 from the germline V gene are MNHEY and SVGAGI. The CDR3 is made up of 14 amino acids. The V end lost 7 bases, the J end lost 1 base, and 13 bases lay between the germline ends. The CDR3 region is CASTPWRSQETQYF. Written as DNA, the CDR3 is TGTGCCAGCACCCCCTGGAGGTCCCAAGAGACCCAGTACTTC.

The V and J genes are TRBV9 and TRBJ2-7, with 8 nucleotides matching TRBD2. Looked up from germline, CDR1 is SGDLS and CDR2 is YYNGEE. V lost 8 bases to trimming and J lost 2 bases; unmatched junction nucleotides: 15. This CDR3 is built from 16 residues. The CDR3 DNA reads TGTGCCAGTGGGCCCGGGACTAGTCACCTCACCTACGAGCAGTACTTC. Amino acids: CASGPGTSHLTYEQYF.

This sequence joins TRBV25-1 and TRBJ2-2; D is unclear. Between the trimmed V and J ends, which lost 7 bases and 4 bases, there was a span of 10 bases. The CDR3 loop spans 13 amino acids. The germline V gene encodes CDR1 MGHDK and CDR2 SYGVNS. CDR3 protein: CASTRQATGELFF. The DNA of the CDR3 is TGTGCCAGCACCCGACAAGCCACCGGGGAGCTGTTTTTT.

Worth noting for this clone: The sample carries other DNA sequences with the same CDR3. The gene calls are TRBV18 and TRBJ1-1, with D tentatively TRBD1 (6 bases). The germline V gene has CDR1 KGHSH and CDR2 LQKENI. The CDR3 consists of 13 residues. V was clipped by 5 bases and J by 1 base, with 8 bases between them. The CDR3 loop reads CASSADRNTEAFF. The CDR3 DNA reads as TGTGCCAGCTCAGCGGACAGGAACACTGAAGCTTTCTTT. The variable domain in full, with the rest retrieved from reference TRBV18 and TRBJ1-1, is NAGVMQNPRHLVRRRGQEARLRCSPMKGHSHVYWYRQLPEEGLKFMVYLQKENIIDESGMPKERFSAEFPKEGPSILRIQQVVRGDSAAYFCASSADRNTEAFFGQGTRLTVV.

This rearrangement joins TRBV21-1 to TRBJ1-1. TRBV21-1 corresponds to a pseudogene. The CDR3 sequence is 16 residues long. CDR3 DNA sequence: TGTGCCAGCAGCAAGCGGTGTGGACGGGGGAACACTGAAGCTTTCTTT. Protein sequence: CASSKRCGRGNTEAFF.

The rearrangement uses TRBV7-2 and TRBJ1-5; D is perhaps TRBD1 (5 bases). CDR3 length: 15 amino acids. Per the germline V gene, CDR1 is SGHTA and CDR2 is FQGNSA. Trimming pared 5 bases from V and 4 bases from J, leaving 15 bases between. The CDR3 nucleotides are TGTGCCAGCAGCCCGGCAGGGTCAGGGAATCAGCCCCAGCATTTT. Its translation: CASSPAGSGNQPQHF.

The chain recombines TRBV28 with TRBJ1-2; 11 nucleotides align to TRBD1. The CDR3 totals 14 residues. J gave up 7 bases and V 6 bases, and 7 bases lay outside the gene matches. Germline CDR1 is MDHEN and CDR2 is SYDVKM. For the CDR3, the DNA is TGTGCCAGCAGAGGACAGGGGGCGGGTCGTGGCTACACCTTC. Translation: CASRGQGAGRGYTF.

The chain carries TRBV19 and TRBJ2-5; TRBD2 aligns across 9 bases. CDR1 and CDR2 from the germline V gene are LNHDA and SQIVND (reference sequence). After removal of 5 bases from V and 5 bases from J, the junction contained 3 bases not matched to a gene. CDR3 length: 13 amino acids. The CDR3 DNA reads as TGTGCCAGTAGTCTGGGACTAGCCGAGACCCAGTACTTC. Amino acid sequence: CASSLGLAETQYF.

The chain has TRBV10-1 and TRBJ2-6; 8 bases align to TRBD1. V trimming: 4 bases; J trimming: 3 bases; junction bases outside the gene matches: 20. The germline V gene encodes CDR1 WNHNN and CDR2 SYGVQD (reference sequence). This CDR3 has 21 amino acids. DNA for the CDR3: TGCGCCAGCAGTGTCCGGATATCTAGGGGACAGGCTCCTTTTGGGGCCAACGTCCTGACTTTC. This sequence encodes CASSVRISRGQAPFGANVLTF.

Notes on this clone: This same CDR3 is encoded by further DNA sequences in the sample. This rearrangement joins TRBV3-1 (or the pseudogene TRBV3-2) to TRBJ1-2; D uncertain. This CDR3 spans 12 amino acids. V lost 1 base and J lost 3, with 3 bases in between. Germline CDR1 reads LGHDT; CDR2 reads YNNKEL (reference sequence). CDR3 DNA sequence: TGTGCCAGCAGCCAAGCTGACTATGGCTACACCTTC. Amino acid sequence: CASSQADYGYTF.

The V call is TRBV28, the J call TRBJ1-1, with a possible D match to TRBD1 (5 bases). Looked up from germline, CDR1 is MDHEN and CDR2 is SYDVKM. The length of the CDR3 is 13 residues. V lost 5 bases and J lost 6, with 13 bases in between. The CDR3 loop is CASSKSGVSEAFF. CDR3 nucleotide sequence: TGTGCCAGCAGTAAATCGGGGGTTTCTGAAGCTTTCTTT. The entire variable domain, with the rest obtained from reference TRBV28 and TRBJ1-1, is as follows: DVKVTQSSRYLVKRTGEKVFLECVQDMDHENMFWYRQDPGLGLRLIYFSYDVKMKEKGDIPEGYSVSREKKERFSLILESASTNQTSMYLCASSKSGVSEAFFGQGTRLTVV.

The chain combines TRBV3-1 (or the pseudogene TRBV3-2) with TRBJ2-7; tentative D call: TRBD1 (6 bases). The CDR3 runs to 14 residues. Per germline, CDR1 LGHDT and CDR2 YNNKEL (reference sequence). V lost 7 bases and J 5 bases, leaving 18 bases between the germline ends. CDR3 in DNA: TGTGCCAGCAAAGGGACATACCTAGCTGACGAGCAGTACTTC. Protein sequence: CASKGTYLADEQYF.

This sequence joins TRBV6-1 and TRBJ2-3, with D unclear. The CDR3 has 12 residues. V was clipped by 3 bases and J by 11 bases, with 12 bases between them. CDR1 and CDR2 (germline): MNHNS, SASEGT. In nucleotides, the CDR3 is TGTGCCAGCAGTGACGGGTTCGGCCAGCAGTATTTT. The encoded protein is CASSDGFGQQYF.

This clone was recorded only once. The CDR3 sequence is CASSQDTSSGNTIYF. DNA for the CDR3: TGCGCCAGCAGCCAAGATACTAGCTCTGGAAACACCATATATTTT. The J gene is TRBJ1-3, the V gene TRBV4-3; D is ambiguous. Germline V gene lookup returns CDR1 LGHNA and CDR2 YSLEER. The V gene lost 0 bases and the J gene lost 0 bases, with 6 bases spanning the gap. This CDR3 has 15 amino acids.

For the CDR3, the DNA is TGCGCCAGCAGCCAAGAGGCGACAGGGAGGCAGTATTTT. Its translation is CASSQEATGRQYF. The chain has TRBV4-1 and TRBJ2-3, with 7 bases identical to TRBD1. After removal of 0 bases from V and 11 bases from J, the junction contained 5 bases not matched to a gene. Germline V lookup: CDR1 MGHRA, CDR2 YSYEKL. This CDR3 comprises 13 residues.